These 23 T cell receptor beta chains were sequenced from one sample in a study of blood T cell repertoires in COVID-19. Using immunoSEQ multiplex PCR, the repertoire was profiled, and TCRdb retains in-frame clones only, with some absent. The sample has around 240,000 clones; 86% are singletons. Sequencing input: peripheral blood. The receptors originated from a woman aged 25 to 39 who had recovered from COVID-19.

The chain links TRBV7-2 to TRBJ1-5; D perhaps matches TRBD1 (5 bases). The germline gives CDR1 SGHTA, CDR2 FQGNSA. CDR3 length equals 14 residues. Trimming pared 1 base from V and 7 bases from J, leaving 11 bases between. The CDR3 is CASSLVGGDQPQHF. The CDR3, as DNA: TGTGCCAGCAGCTTAGTAGGAGGGGACCAGCCCCAGCATTTT.

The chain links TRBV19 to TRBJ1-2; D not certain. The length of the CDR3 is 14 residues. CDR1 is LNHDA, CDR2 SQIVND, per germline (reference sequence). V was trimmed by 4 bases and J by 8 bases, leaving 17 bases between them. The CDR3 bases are TGTGCCAGTAGTAAACCAGGTGGTCGAGTAGGCTACACCTTC. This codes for CASSKPGGRVGYTF.

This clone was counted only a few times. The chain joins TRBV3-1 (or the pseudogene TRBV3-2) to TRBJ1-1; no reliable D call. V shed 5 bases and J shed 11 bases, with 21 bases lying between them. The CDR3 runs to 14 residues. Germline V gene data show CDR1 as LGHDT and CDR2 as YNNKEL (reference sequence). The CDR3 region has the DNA TGTGCCAGCAGCTCAGGTTGGGTGAATCCTGGGGCTTTCTTT. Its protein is CASSSGWVNPGAFF.

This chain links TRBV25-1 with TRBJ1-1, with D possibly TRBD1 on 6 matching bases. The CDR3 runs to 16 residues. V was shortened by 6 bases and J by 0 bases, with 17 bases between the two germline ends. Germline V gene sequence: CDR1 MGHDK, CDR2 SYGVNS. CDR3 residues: CASSSLGAAMNTEAFF. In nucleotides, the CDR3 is TGTGCCAGCAGCTCCCTGGGGGCAGCTATGAACACTGAAGCTTTCTTT.

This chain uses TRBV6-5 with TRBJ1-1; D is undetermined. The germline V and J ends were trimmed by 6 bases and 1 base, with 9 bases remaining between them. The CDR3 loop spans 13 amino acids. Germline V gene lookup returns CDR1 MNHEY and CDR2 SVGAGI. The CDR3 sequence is CASSQTRNTEAFF. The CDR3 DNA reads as TGTGCCAGCAGCCAAACAAGGAACACTGAAGCTTTCTTT.

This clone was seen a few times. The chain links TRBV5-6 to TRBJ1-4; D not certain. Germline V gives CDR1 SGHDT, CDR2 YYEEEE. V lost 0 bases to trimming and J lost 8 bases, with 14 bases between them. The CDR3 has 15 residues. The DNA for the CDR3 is TGTGCCAGCAGCTTGGCCGGGGAGGGTCTGGAAAAACTGTTTTTT. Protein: CASSLAGEGLEKLFF.

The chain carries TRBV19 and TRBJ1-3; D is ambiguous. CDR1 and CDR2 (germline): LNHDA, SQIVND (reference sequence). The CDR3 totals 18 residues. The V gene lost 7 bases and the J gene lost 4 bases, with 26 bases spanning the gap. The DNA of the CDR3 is TGTGCCAGTACGGTCTTAGCTGTGTATTCTATTTGGGGAAACACCATATATTTT. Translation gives CASTVLAVYSIWGNTIYF.

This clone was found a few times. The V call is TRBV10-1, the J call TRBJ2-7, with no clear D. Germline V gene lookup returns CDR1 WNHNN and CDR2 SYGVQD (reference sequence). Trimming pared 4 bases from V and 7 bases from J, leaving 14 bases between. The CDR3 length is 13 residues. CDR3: CASSARYDGEQYF. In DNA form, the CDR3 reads TGCGCCAGCAGTGCGCGGTACGACGGGGAGCAGTACTTC.

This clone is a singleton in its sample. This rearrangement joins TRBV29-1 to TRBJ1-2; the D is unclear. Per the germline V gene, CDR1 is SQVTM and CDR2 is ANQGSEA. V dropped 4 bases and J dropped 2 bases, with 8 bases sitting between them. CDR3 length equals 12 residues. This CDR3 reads CSVVTENYGYTF. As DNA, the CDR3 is TGCAGCGTTGTGACGGAGAACTATGGCTACACCTTC.

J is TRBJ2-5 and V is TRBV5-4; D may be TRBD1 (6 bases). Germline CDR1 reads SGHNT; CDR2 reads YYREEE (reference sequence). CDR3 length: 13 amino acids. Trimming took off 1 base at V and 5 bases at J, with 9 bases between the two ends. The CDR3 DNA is TGTGCCAGCAGCTTGAACAGGGCGGAGACCCAGTACTTC. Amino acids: CASSLNRAETQYF.

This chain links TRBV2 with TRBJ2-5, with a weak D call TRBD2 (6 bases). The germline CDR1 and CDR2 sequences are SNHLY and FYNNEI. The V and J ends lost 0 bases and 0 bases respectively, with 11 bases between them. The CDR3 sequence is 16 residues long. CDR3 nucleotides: TGTGCCAGCAGTGAAGCTGCTAGCGCGAACCAAGAGACCCAGTACTTC. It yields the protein CASSEAASANQETQYF.

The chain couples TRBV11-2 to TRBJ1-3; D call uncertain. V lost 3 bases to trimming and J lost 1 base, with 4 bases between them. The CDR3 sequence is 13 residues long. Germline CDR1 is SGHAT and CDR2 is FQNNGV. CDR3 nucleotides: TGTGCCAGCAGCTTCCTATCTGGAAACACCATATATTTT. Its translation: CASSFLSGNTIYF.

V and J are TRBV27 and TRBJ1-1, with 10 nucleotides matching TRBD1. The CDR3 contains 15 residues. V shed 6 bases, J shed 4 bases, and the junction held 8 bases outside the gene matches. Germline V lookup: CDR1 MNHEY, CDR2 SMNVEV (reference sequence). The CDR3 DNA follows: TGTGCCAGCAGCCCAGTGGGACAGGGGTCCACTGAAGCTTTCTTT. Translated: CASSPVGQGSTEAFF.

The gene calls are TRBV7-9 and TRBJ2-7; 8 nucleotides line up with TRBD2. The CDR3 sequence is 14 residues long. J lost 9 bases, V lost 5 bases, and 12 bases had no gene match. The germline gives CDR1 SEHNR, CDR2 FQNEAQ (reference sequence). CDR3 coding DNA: TGTGCCAGCAGCCTACCGGGACTAGTCTCTTGGCAGTACTTC. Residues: CASSLPGLVSWQYF.

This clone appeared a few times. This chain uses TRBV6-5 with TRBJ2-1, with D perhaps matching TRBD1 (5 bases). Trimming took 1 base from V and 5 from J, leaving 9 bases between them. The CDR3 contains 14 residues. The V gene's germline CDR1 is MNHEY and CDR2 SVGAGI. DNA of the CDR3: TGTGCCAGCAGTTACTGGGGCAACCACAATGAGCAGTTCTTC. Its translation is CASSYWGNHNEQFF.

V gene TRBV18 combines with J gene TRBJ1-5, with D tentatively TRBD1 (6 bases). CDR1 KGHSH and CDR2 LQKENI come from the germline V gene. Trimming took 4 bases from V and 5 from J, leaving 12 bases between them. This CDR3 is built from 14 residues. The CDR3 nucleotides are TGTGCCAGCTCACAGGAACAGGGCCATCAGCCCCAGCATTTT. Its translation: CASSQEQGHQPQHF. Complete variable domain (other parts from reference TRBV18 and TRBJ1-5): NAGVMQNPRHLVRRRGQEARLRCSPMKGHSHVYWYRQLPEEGLKFMVYLQKENIIDESGMPKERFSAEFPKEGPSILRIQQVVRGDSAAYFCASSQEQGHQPQHFGDGTRLSIL.

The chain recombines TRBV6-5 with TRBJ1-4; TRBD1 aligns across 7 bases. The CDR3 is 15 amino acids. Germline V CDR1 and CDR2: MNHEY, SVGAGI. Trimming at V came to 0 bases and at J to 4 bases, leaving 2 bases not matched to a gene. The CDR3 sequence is CASSYSTGLNEKLFF. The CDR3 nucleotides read TGTGCCAGCAGTTACTCGACAGGGCTTAATGAAAAACTGTTTTTT.

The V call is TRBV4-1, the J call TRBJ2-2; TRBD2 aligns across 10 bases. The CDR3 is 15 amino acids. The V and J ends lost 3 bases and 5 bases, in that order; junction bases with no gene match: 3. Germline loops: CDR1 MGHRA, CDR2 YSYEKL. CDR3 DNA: TGCGCCAGCAGCCACAGCGGGGGGGGTACCGGGGAGCTGTTTTTT. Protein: CASSHSGGGTGELFF.

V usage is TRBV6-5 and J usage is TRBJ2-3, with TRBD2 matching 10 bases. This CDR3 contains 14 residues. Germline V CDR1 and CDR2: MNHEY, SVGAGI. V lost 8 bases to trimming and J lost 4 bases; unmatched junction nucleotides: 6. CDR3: CASERGGGADTQYF. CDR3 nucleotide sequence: TGTGCCAGCGAGCGGGGGGGAGGGGCAGATACGCAGTATTTT.

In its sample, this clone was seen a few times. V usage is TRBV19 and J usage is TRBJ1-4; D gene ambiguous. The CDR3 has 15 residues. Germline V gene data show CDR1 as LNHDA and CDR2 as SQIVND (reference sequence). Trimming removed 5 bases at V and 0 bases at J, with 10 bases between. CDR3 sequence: CASSFSDATNEKLFF. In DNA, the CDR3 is TGTGCCAGTAGTTTTTCAGATGCAACTAATGAAAAACTGTTTTTT. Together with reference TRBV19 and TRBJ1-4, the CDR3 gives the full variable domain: DGGITQSPKYLFRKEGQNVTLSCEQNLNHDAMYWYRQDPGQGLRLIYYSQIVNDFQKGDIAEGYSVSREKKESFPLTVTSAQKNPTAFYLCASSFSDATNEKLFFGSGTQLSVL.

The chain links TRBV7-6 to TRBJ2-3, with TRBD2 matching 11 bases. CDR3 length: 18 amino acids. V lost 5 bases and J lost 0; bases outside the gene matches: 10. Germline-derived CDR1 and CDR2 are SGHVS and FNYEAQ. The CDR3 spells CASSLSSGGGFSTDTQYF. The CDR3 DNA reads TGTGCCAGCAGCCTCAGTAGCGGGGGGGGATTTAGCACAGATACGCAGTATTTT.

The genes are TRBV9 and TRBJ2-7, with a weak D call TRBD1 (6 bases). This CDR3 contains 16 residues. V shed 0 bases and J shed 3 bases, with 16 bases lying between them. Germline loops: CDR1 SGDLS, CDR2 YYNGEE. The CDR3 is CASSVGELNRDYEQYF. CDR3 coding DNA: TGTGCCAGCAGCGTAGGGGAATTGAACAGGGACTACGAGCAGTACTTC.

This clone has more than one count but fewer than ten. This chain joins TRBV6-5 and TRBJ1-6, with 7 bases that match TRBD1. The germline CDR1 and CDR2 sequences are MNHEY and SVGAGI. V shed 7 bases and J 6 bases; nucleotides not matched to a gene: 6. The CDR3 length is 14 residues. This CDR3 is CASTPRQGNSPLHF. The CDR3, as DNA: TGTGCCAGCACCCCTAGACAGGGTAATTCACCCCTCCACTTT.